Listed below are T cell receptor beta chains from one sample, sequenced in a study of vaccination effects on CD4 cells after COVID-19. Which antigens these TCRs recognize remains unknown. The data were produced by immunoSEQ multiplex PCR, yet TCRdb's version contains in-frame clones alone and is incomplete. This sample has about 73,000 clones, with around 67% found just once. This material consisted of CD4+ T cells from PBMCs cultured without peptide, taken after COVID-19 vaccination. Source of these receptors: a human donor who received a COVID-19 vaccine. Both conserved end residues are part of each CDR3. D genes are given only for firm matches. Expanded clones get a size class; other rows say once, few or many, or leave the size out.

clone_size	v_call	j_call	d_call	cdr3_nt	cdr3_aa
few	TRBV19	TRBJ2-2	-	TGTGCCAGTAGCAATCACAGGGAAAGAGCCGGGGAGCTGTTTTTT	CASSNHRERAGELFF
-	TRBV18	TRBJ2-3	-	TGTGCCAGCTCACCCAAGTCGGGCAGGACAGATACGCAGTATTTT	CASSPKSGRTDTQYF
-	TRBV5-4	TRBJ2-3	TRBD1	TGTGCCAGCAGCAGGGACAGGGCGACACGGTTCACAGATACGCAGTATTTT	CASSRDRATRFTDTQYF
few	TRBV2	TRBJ1-5	TRBD1	TGTGCCAGCAGAGAACAGGGGTTAAGCAATCAGCCCCAGCATTTT	CASREQGLSNQPQHF
once	TRBV7-2	TRBJ2-3	-	TGTGCCAGCAGCTTAGATATCAGGGGTGGCGCAGATACGCAGTATTTT	CASSLDIRGGADTQYF
few	TRBV29-1	TRBJ2-2	TRBD1	TGCAGCGCAAGACAGGGACCCACCGGGGAGCTGTTTTTT	CSARQGPTGELFF
-	TRBV2	TRBJ2-1	-	TGTGCCAGCAGTGTGGTTGGTGAGCAGTTCTTC	CASSVVGEQFF
-	TRBV5-1	TRBJ2-5	TRBD1	TGCGCCAGCAGCTTGATGAAGGGGGCCGGGGAGACCCAGTACTTC	CASSLMKGAGETQYF
-	TRBV6-5	TRBJ1-2	-	TGTGCCAGCAGTTACGATTGGAGGGGAGATGGCTACACCTTC	CASSYDWRGDGYTF
-	TRBV10-1	TRBJ2-1	-	TGCGCCAGCAGTACCTACAGGGGAGGCAATGAGCAGTTCTTC	CASSTYRGGNEQFF
-	TRBV11-2	TRBJ1-1	-	TGTGCCAGCAGCTTAGATCTTGAGGGGAACACTGAAGCTTTCTTT	CASSLDLEGNTEAFF
few	TRBV28	TRBJ1-2	TRBD1	TGTGCCAGCAGTCCGGGACAGTCTAACTATGGCTACACCTTC	CASSPGQSNYGYTF
few	TRBV7-3	TRBJ2-1	TRBD1	TGTGCCAGCAGCTCGGGACAGGGGCAGAATGAGCAGTTCTTC	CASSSGQGQNEQFF
-	TRBV27	TRBJ2-4	-	TGTGCCAGCAGTCCCCGGTGGGGTCTAGCCAAAAACATTCAGTACTTC	CASSPRWGLAKNIQYF
once	TRBV2	TRBJ1-4	TRBD1	TGTGCCAGCAGGCCGGGACAGAGTAATGAAAAACTGTTTTTT	CASRPGQSNEKLFF
-	TRBV27	TRBJ2-1	TRBD2	TGTGCCAGCAGTTTAGGGGGACTAGCGGGGGGGCAGCAGTTCTTC	CASSLGGLAGGQQFF
-	TRBV2	TRBJ1-5	TRBD1	TGTGCCAGCGCCGACAGGGAGGCTCAGCCCCAGCATTTT	CASADREAQPQHF
-	TRBV4-1	TRBJ2-5	-	TGCGCCAGCAGCCAAGGGGGATCGGAGGGGATAAAGACCCAGTACTTC	CASSQGGSEGIKTQYF
-	TRBV20-1	TRBJ2-3	-	TGCAGTGCTAGTCGACAGATCGTTACGCAGTATTTT	CSASRQIVTQYF
-	TRBV6-5	TRBJ1-1	-	TGTGCCAGCATCCTGGGACCGCTCGCTTTCTTT	CASILGPLAFF
-	TRBV5-1	TRBJ1-4	-	TGCGCCAGCCGACCAAGGGGAACTAATGAAAAACTGTTTTTT	CASRPRGTNEKLFF
-	TRBV29-1	TRBJ1-1	-	TGCAGCGTTTGGAGGGTTTACACTGAAGCTTTCTTT	CSVWRVYTEAFF
-	TRBV6-5	TRBJ1-3	TRBD1	TGTGCCAGCAGTTTGGGACAGGGAGGAAACACCATATATTTT	CASSLGQGGNTIYF
-	TRBV28	TRBJ1-6	-	TGTGCCAGCAGTTTACAGAATAATTCACCCCTCCACTTT	CASSLQNNSPLHF
-	TRBV28	TRBJ1-2	-	TGTGCCAGCAGGGGATCAAACTATGGCTACACCTTC	CASRGSNYGYTF
-	TRBV18	TRBJ1-5	-	TGTGCCAGCTCACCCGAGCTGGGGGGGAGCAATCAGCCCCAGCATTTT	CASSPELGGSNQPQHF
-	TRBV6-5	TRBJ1-5	-	TGTGCCAGCACGGTTGGCAATCAGCCCCAGCATTTT	CASTVGNQPQHF
few	TRBV28	TRBJ1-2	TRBD1	TGTGCCAGCAGTTTGGTTGGGACAGGGGACTACACCTTC	CASSLVGTGDYTF
-	TRBV18	TRBJ2-3	TRBD1	TGTGCCAGCTCACTAACAGGGGGGAGCACAGATACGCAGTATTTT	CASSLTGGSTDTQYF
-	TRBV7-9	TRBJ2-2	TRBD2	TGTGCCAGCAGCCCCCGACTAGCGGGGTCCGGGGAGCTGTTTTTT	CASSPRLAGSGELFF
-	TRBV12-5	TRBJ1-5	-	TGTGCTAGTGGTTTGGTAATTGACGGACAGACAGCTCTGTTGGTCAATCAGCCCCAGCATTTT	CASGLVIDGQTALLVNQPQHF
few	TRBV2	TRBJ1-5	-	TGTGCCAGCAGTGAAGTTGGGGGGGCGCAGCCCCAGCATTTT	CASSEVGGAQPQHF